Shown below are 9 T cell receptor beta chains from a single sample sequenced in a study of T cells in Graves' hyperthyroidism and ophthalmopathy. The investigators amplified TCR beta CDR3 regions from RNA transcripts. First-round RT-PCR with HTBI primers amplified the TCR CDR3 region. One entry per CDR3 protein, called by TCRdb with MiXCR from the multiplex PCR reads. The sample has fewer than 550,000 distinct CDR3 sequences, around 16% seen once; the top ten hold 7.7%. Sequencing was carried out using blood. The receptors originated from a woman between 18 and 30 years old with Graves' hyperthyroidism.

This clonotype was seen ten or more times. J is TRBJ2-1 and V is TRBV20-1; D possibly uses TRBD1 or TRBD2 (6 bases each). V dropped 5 bases and J dropped 2 bases, with 13 bases sitting between them. The CDR3 spans 14 residues. Germline CDR1 reads DFQATT; CDR2 reads SNEGSKA (reference sequence). The CDR3 nucleotides read TGCAGTGCTCGGTACGGGGGCGCCTACAATGAGCAGTTCTTC. Translation gives CSARYGGAYNEQFF.

This clonotype occurred many times. The chain combines TRBV5-5 with TRBJ1-4, with a weak D call TRBD1 (5 bases). The germline V gene encodes CDR1 SGHKS and CDR2 YYEKEE (reference sequence). The CDR3 spans 15 residues. Between the trimmed V and J ends, which lost 1 base and 1 base, there was a span of 8 bases. DNA for the CDR3: TGTGCCAGCAGCTTGATCGGGGGAACTAATGAAAAACTGTTTTTT. It specifies CASSLIGGTNEKLFF. Full variable domain (outside the CDR3, taken from reference TRBV5-5 and TRBJ1-4): DAGVTQSPTHLIKTRGQQVTLRCSPISGHKSVSWYQQVLGQGPQFIFQYYEKEERGRGNFPDRFSARQFPNYSSELNVNALLLGDSALYLCASSLIGGTNEKLFFGSGTQLSVL.

Ten or more counts support this clonotype. V gene TRBV20-1 combines with J gene TRBJ1-2; possibly TRBD1 for D (6 bases). Germline loops: CDR1 DFQATT, CDR2 SNEGSKA (reference sequence). The CDR3 length is 13 residues. V was pared by 5 bases and J by 4 bases, with 14 bases between. CDR3 amino acids: CSAPLGGPYGYTF. CDR3 DNA sequence: TGCAGTGCTCCCTTAGGGGGGCCCTATGGCTACACCTTC.

This clonotype was counted only a few times. The rearrangement joins TRBV9 to TRBJ1-6; 7 bases line up with TRBD1. The CDR3 has 15 amino acids. V lost 0 bases and J lost 11; bases outside the gene matches: 8. Germline CDR1 reads SGDLS; CDR2 reads YYNGEE. Here the CDR3 reads CASSVAGGEGAPLHF. Here the CDR3 DNA reads TGTGCCAGCAGCGTAGCAGGGGGAGAGGGCGCACCCCTCCACTTT.

This clonotype was recorded a few times. The rearrangement links TRBV10-3 to TRBJ2-1; TRBD2 agrees at 15 bases. V dropped 6 bases and J dropped 8; count of bases not matched to a gene: 5. Germline V gene data show CDR1 as ENHRY and CDR2 as SYGVKD. This CDR3 is built from 15 residues. The CDR3: CAIRGLAGGNDEQFF. In DNA form, the CDR3 reads TGTGCCATCAGAGGACTAGCGGGAGGGAACGATGAGCAGTTCTTC.

This clonotype was counted many times. V and J are TRBV19 and TRBJ1-1; D ambiguous. Trimming shortened V by 2 bases and J by 5 bases, and 15 bases separated the two germline ends. This CDR3 has 15 residues. Per the germline V gene, CDR1 is LNHDA and CDR2 is SQIVND (reference sequence). The CDR3 region has the DNA TGTGCCAGTAGTATACGTGACGGGAGGATGACTGAAGCTTTCTTT. Encoded protein: CASSIRDGRMTEAFF.

This chain joins TRBV6-1 and TRBJ2-4; tentatively, D is TRBD1 or TRBD2 (5 bases each). Per the germline V gene, CDR1 is MNHNS and CDR2 is SASEGT. CDR3 length: 18 residues. V was shortened by 5 bases and J by 8 bases, with 28 bases between the two germline ends. CDR3 nucleotide sequence: TGTGCCAGCAGTACCCAGCTACCGGGCCCCGGGCAGGGAGACATTCAGTACTTC. It yields the protein CASSTQLPGPGQGDIQYF.

This clonotype was observed many times. The chain joins TRBV28 to TRBJ1-2; 8 nucleotides match TRBD1. From germline, CDR1 is MDHEN and CDR2 SYDVKM. CDR3 size: 12 residues. V was clipped by 6 bases and J by 8 bases; unmatched bases: 5. The CDR3: CASRQGARGYTF. The CDR3 DNA is TGTGCCAGCAGGCAGGGGGCTAGGGGCTACACCTTC.

This clonotype occurred many times. V and J are TRBV6-2 or TRBV6-3 and TRBJ1-5, with D hard to call. V was trimmed by 0 bases and J by 2 bases, leaving 14 bases between them. CDR1 is MNHEY, CDR2 SVGEGT, per germline. CDR3 length equals 17 residues. In DNA form, the CDR3 reads TGTGCCAGCAGTTACTCGTTATCCGGGTTCGGCAATCAGCCCCAGCATTTT. It encodes CASSYSLSGFGNQPQHF.